The table lists the clone carrying this TCR beta chain with a few counts. The antigen is unknown. The CDR3 contains 16 residues. The germline V gene has CDR1 PRHDT and CDR2 FYEKMQ (reference sequence). V was shortened by 4 bases and J by 6 bases, with 19 bases between the two germline ends. This record comes from a study of response to subunit inactivated influenza vaccine. The study's findings and limits: After each seasonal influenza vaccination, few new T cells are recruited, the authors suggested.

TCRdb re-derived calls from the RT-PCR reads in MiXCR, one entry per CDR3 protein. Among 170,000 or so distinct CDR3 sequences, approximately 12% were seen once, and the ten largest hold around 35%. This chain connects TRBV13 to TRBJ2-1; tentatively, D is TRBD1 (8 bases). Specimen: CD8+ T cells sorted from PBMCs, collected around 25 months after vaccination. The sequence came from a man aged 45 to 75 who received an inactivated influenza vaccine. Here the CDR3 reads CASSSRGQGGGNEQFF. In nucleotides, the CDR3 is TGTGCCAGCAGCTCGCGCGGACAGGGAGGGGGCAATGAGCAGTTCTTC.